This TCR beta chain derives from a study of blood T cells in healthy people across ages. Broader study findings: The recorded TCR beta diversity per million T cells decreased in a roughly linear manner with age.

The amount of total RNA extracted per sample was at least 6 micrograms. This clonotype turned up a few times. Its antigen is unknown. The second PCR ran about 6 to 12 cycles with a sample-barcoded 5' primer and J-beta primers. In TCRdb, the 5' RACE reads were re-called with MiXCR into one record per CDR3 protein. The top ten hold 5% to 7% of the sample, which has over a million distinct CDR3 sequences, roughly 59% seen once. Germline-derived CDR1 and CDR2 are SGHTA and FQGNSA. This CDR3 has 16 residues. The sequence was obtained from a man aged 18 to 30 in good health. The specimen sequenced was blood. The V call is TRBV7-2, the J call TRBJ2-4; TRBD1 matches 8 bases. The J call may not be correct, given that the DNA end is closer to TRBJ2-7. The DNA of the CDR3 is TGTGCCAGCAGCTTTCAGGCCGGACAGGGATACTACGAGCAGTACTTC. Its protein product is CASSFQAGQGYYEQYF.